What follows are 8 T cell receptor beta chains derived from one specimen sequenced in a study of OX40 agonist ivuxolimab in advanced cancers. Assay used: immunoSEQ multiplex PCR; TCRdb lists only in-frame clones, some missing. The sample has tens of thousands of clones, about 91% seen once. The sample consisted of CD4+ or CD8+ T cells sorted from blood, taken in a trial of the OX40 agonist ivuxolimab. These receptor sequences come from an adult with an advanced solid tumor such as melanoma, head and neck, liver or kidney cancer.

V gene TRBV28 combines with J gene TRBJ1-1, with a possible D match to TRBD1 (6 bases). The CDR3 sequence is 14 residues long. Germline CDR1 is MDHEN and CDR2 is SYDVKM. Trimming removed 6 bases from V and 4 bases from J, with 15 bases in between. CDR3 protein: CASSPRGMGTEAFF. CDR3 bases: TGTGCCAGCAGCCCCAGGGGTATGGGCACTGAAGCTTTCTTT.

The rearrangement links TRBV27 to TRBJ2-2; no firm D call. Trimming took 5 bases from V and 1 from J, leaving 11 bases between them. CDR1 and CDR2 (germline): MNHEY, SMNVEV (reference sequence). This CDR3 region has 15 residues. The CDR3 nucleotides are TGTGCCAGCAGTCCCTATCCCTTGAACACCGGGGAGCTGTTTTTT. The encoded protein is CASSPYPLNTGELFF.

J is TRBJ2-2 and V is TRBV6-6; weak D call: TRBD1 (6 bases). V was shortened by 6 bases and J by 1 base, with 9 bases between the two germline ends. This CDR3 has 14 amino acids. Looked up from germline, CDR1 is MNHNY and CDR2 is SVGAGI (reference sequence). CDR3 loop: CASSRTENTGELFF. CDR3 DNA sequence: TGTGCCAGCAGCAGGACAGAGAACACCGGGGAGCTGTTTTTT.

The rearrangement links TRBV19 to TRBJ2-3, with D unresolved. This CDR3 has 13 amino acids. Trimming removed 1 base at V and 3 bases at J, with 5 bases between. Germline CDR1 and CDR2: LNHDA and SQIVND (reference sequence). CDR3 sequence (DNA): TGTGCCAGTAGTATAGTTGAAACAGATACGCAGTATTTT. This gives the protein CASSIVETDTQYF.

The chain is built from TRBV4-2 and TRBJ2-1, with TRBD2 matching 11 bases. CDR3 length equals 20 residues. With 0 bases clipped from V and 3 bases from J, the junction kept 13 bases outside the gene matches. Germline V lookup: CDR1 LGHNA, CDR2 YNFKEQ. CDR3 nucleotide sequence: TGTGCCAGCAGCCAAGATCTAGTCGGGACTAGCGGACTTATCTACAATGAGCAGTTCTTC. It encodes CASSQDLVGTSGLIYNEQFF.

The rearrangement links TRBV7-9 to TRBJ2-3; 12 bases line up with TRBD2. The CDR3 runs 19 residues. The J segment lost 0 bases and the V segment lost 5 bases, leaving 12 bases of the junction unmatched. Germline V gives CDR1 SEHNR, CDR2 FQNEAQ (reference sequence). In nucleotides, the CDR3 is TGTGCCAGCAGCCAGCCGGACCGAGGGACTAGCGGGAGCACAGATACGCAGTATTTT. Its protein product is CASSQPDRGTSGSTDTQYF.

The V and J genes are TRBV7-4 and TRBJ2-1; D remains unclear. This CDR3 has 9 residues. The V end was cut by 11 bases, the J end by 8 bases, with 7 bases between. CDR1 and CDR2 (germline): SGHVT, SQSDAQ. The CDR3 DNA reads TGTGCCGGGTGGCATGAGCAGTTCTTC. It encodes CAGWHEQFF.

The rearrangement uses TRBV28 and TRBJ1-1; possible D gene TRBD1, 5 bases. With 5 bases removed from V and 1 base from J, the gap between germline ends came to 14 bases. CDR1 and CDR2 (germline): MDHEN, SYDVKM. The CDR3 loop spans 15 amino acids. CDR3 sequence (DNA): TGTGCCAGCAGTATATCGGGACTGTCGAACACTGAAGCTTTCTTT. As protein: CASSISGLSNTEAFF.